The sequence of this T cell receptor beta chain was determined in a study of PD-1 blockade in classical Hodgkin lymphoma. On the study more broadly: Patients were treated with nivolumab at 3 mg/kg, and this was given intravenously every 2 weeks. Findings and caveats of the study: Newly diagnosed patients had baseline TCR diversity that was reportedly lower than that of healthy donors. CD8+ TCR diversity did not rise significantly by C4D1, unlike CD4+.

Every one of the patients relapsed after autologous stem cell transplantation (brentuximab vedotin exposure was variable). This table comes from immunoSEQ multiplex PCR, and its TCRdb copy is limited to in-frame clones, with some not included. Of approximately 100,000 clones in the sample, more than 85% were seen once. On this clone itself: Its antigen is unidentified.

CDR1 and CDR2 from the germline V gene are GTSNPN and SVGIG (reference sequence). This CDR3 region has 13 residues. The ends were cut back, 0 bases at V and 10 bases at J, with 12 bases in the middle. Here the sequenced sample was peripheral blood mononuclear cells (PBMCs), taken before the second cycle of nivolumab. This receptor was obtained from a human donor with classical Hodgkin lymphoma. The V gene is TRBV30, the J gene TRBJ1-4; a weak D match, TRBD1 (5 bases). The CDR3 is CAWSVEGEGKLFF. The DNA for the CDR3 is TGTGCCTGGAGTGTTGAAGGGGAAGGAAAACTGTTTTTT. The full variable domain, with the rest looked up from reference TRBV30 and TRBJ1-4, is SQTIHQWPATLVQPVGSPLSLECTVEGTSNPNLYWYRQAAGRGLQLLFYSVGIGQISSEVPQNLSASRPQDRQFILSSKKLLLSDSGFYLCAWSVEGEGKLFFGSGTQLSVL.